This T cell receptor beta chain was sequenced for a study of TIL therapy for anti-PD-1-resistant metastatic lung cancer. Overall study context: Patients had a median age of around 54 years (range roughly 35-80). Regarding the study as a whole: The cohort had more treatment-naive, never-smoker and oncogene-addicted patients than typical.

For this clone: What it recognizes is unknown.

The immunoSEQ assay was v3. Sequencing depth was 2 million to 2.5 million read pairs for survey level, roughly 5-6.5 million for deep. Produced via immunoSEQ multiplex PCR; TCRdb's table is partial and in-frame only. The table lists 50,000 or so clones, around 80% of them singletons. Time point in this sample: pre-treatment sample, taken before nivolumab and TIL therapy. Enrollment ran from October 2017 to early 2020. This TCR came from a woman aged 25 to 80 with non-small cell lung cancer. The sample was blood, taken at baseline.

The CDR3 DNA sequence: TGTGCCAGCAGCTATGCGTTCGGCGGGGGCTCCTCCTACGAGCAGTACTTC. Translating it yields CASSYAFGGGSSYEQYF. This sequence joins TRBV11-3 and TRBJ2-7, with a weak D call TRBD2 (7 bases). The CDR3 covers 17 residues. Germline V lookup: CDR1 SGHNT, CDR2 YENEEA. V dropped 4 bases and J dropped 0 bases, with 19 bases sitting between them. The full variable domain, completed using reference TRBV11-3 and TRBJ2-7, is EAGVVQSPRYKIIEKKQPVAFWCNPISGHNTLYWYLQNLGQGPELLIRYENEEAVDDSQLPKDRFSAERLKGVDSTLKIQPAELGDSAVYLCASSYAFGGGSSYEQYFGPGTRLTVT.